This T cell receptor (beta chain) emerged from a study of blood T cell repertoires in COVID-19. Whole-study context: PBMCs, B-cell-depleted T cells, or T cells were the source of the cDNA or gDNA that made up the material.

V gave up 7 bases and J gave up 4 bases; unmatched junction bases: 12. The CDR3 contains 15 residues. Germline V lookup: CDR1 SGHTA, CDR2 FQGNSA. Using immunoSEQ multiplex PCR, the repertoire was profiled, and TCRdb retains in-frame clones only, with some absent. The sample consists of some 210,000 clones, 89% of them appearing once. The V call is TRBV7-2, the J call TRBJ2-7; 8 bases are a match to TRBD2. The TCR was taken from a man aged 55 to 69 who had recovered from COVID-19. Sequencing used peripheral blood. CDR3 loop: CASKLAAQEVYEQYF. The CDR3 DNA follows: TGTGCCAGCAAACTAGCGGCCCAGGAGGTTTACGAGCAGTACTTC.